One and the same sample provided the 26 T cell receptor beta chains below, sequenced in a study of cytomegalovirus exposure and HLA in healthy donors. A multiplex PCR was run with 60 Vbeta primers and 13 Jbeta primers. This table comes from immunoSEQ multiplex PCR, and its TCRdb copy is limited to in-frame clones, with some not included. The sample lists under 150,000 clones, approximately 80% seen once, with 2% to 2.5% in the top ten. Sequenced: PBMCs. The receptors derive from a boy aged 2 to 10 in good health and CMV-seronegative.

V usage is TRBV5-1 and J usage is TRBJ2-1; D call uncertain. From germline, CDR1 is SGHRS and CDR2 YFSETQ. V was cut by 5 bases and J by 1 base, with 7 bases left in between. The CDR3 length is 13 residues. The chain's CDR3 is CASRLLSYNEQFF. CDR3 DNA: TGCGCCAGCAGACTTCTGTCCTACAATGAGCAGTTCTTC.

This chain links TRBV27 with TRBJ1-5; D is uncertain. The V and J ends lost 5 bases and 1 base respectively, with 21 bases between them. The CDR3 sequence is 18 residues long. The germline V gene has CDR1 MNHEY and CDR2 SMNVEV (reference sequence). The CDR3 nucleotides are TGTGCCAGCAGTCCCACCCCGACATGGTTTAGAAGCAATCAGCCCCAGCATTTT. This sequence encodes CASSPTPTWFRSNQPQHF.

In DNA, the CDR3 is TGTGCCTGGACGTCGGGGGGGAACTACGAGCAGTACTTC. It specifies CAWTSGGNYEQYF. The rearrangement uses TRBV30 and TRBJ2-7; the match to TRBD2 covers 8 bases. The germline V gene encodes CDR1 GTSNPN and CDR2 SVGIG (reference sequence). The CDR3 totals 13 residues. Unmatched junction bases numbered 5, after V lost 4 bases and J lost 3 bases.

The chain employs TRBV12-5 and TRBJ2-1; perhaps TRBD1 as D (6 bases). The CDR3 has 12 amino acids. V was clipped by 0 bases and J by 15 bases, with 12 bases between them. Germline CDR1 is LGHNT and CDR2 is FRNRAP. CDR3 coding DNA: TGTGCTAGTGGTTTGGTAACGCAGGGGCGGTTCTTC. Translating gives CASGLVTQGRFF. Complete variable domain (other parts from reference TRBV12-5 and TRBJ2-1): DARVTQTPRHKVTEMGQEVTMRCQPILGHNTVFWYRQTMMQGLELLAYFRNRAPLDDSGMPKDRFSAEMPDATLATLKIQPSEPRDSAVYFCASGLVTQGRFFGPGTRLTVL.

J is TRBJ2-7 and V is TRBV5-1; TRBD1 aligns across 8 bases. Germline V gene lookup returns CDR1 SGHRS and CDR2 YFSETQ. V was pared by 4 bases and J by 3 bases, with 9 bases of the junction left unmatched. The CDR3 contains 15 residues. The CDR3 here is CASSADRVVFYEQYF. CDR3 DNA: TGCGCCAGCAGCGCGGACAGGGTTGTGTTCTACGAGCAGTACTTC.

The J gene is TRBJ2-3, the V gene TRBV12-5, with 9 bases lining up with TRBD2. With V trimmed by 0 bases and J by 2 bases, 12 bases remained unmatched. In germline, CDR1 is LGHNT, CDR2 FRNRAP. The length of the CDR3 is 19 residues. CDR3 sequence (DNA): TGTGCTAGTGGTTTGGTACGGGGGGGGGCTAGCGGGGACACAGATACGCAGTATTTT. Its protein is CASGLVRGGASGDTDTQYF.

The gene calls are TRBV5-4 and TRBJ2-3; D may be TRBD2 (6 bases). Germline loops: CDR1 SGHNT, CDR2 YYREEE (reference sequence). The CDR3 consists of 18 residues. Trimming cost V 0 bases and J 4 bases, with 21 bases left between them. The CDR3 coding sequence is TGTGCCAGCAGCTTGGGTGCCGCCTTCGGGAGCGACGCAGATACGCAGTATTTT. The encoded protein is CASSLGAAFGSDADTQYF. The whole variable domain, remainder taken from reference TRBV5-4 and TRBJ2-3, is ETGVTQSPTHLIKTRGQQVTLRCSSQSGHNTVSWYQQALGQGPQFIFQYYREEENGRGNFPPRFSGLQFPNYSSELNVNALELDDSALYLCASSLGAAFGSDADTQYFGPGTRLTVL.

The chain uses TRBV12-5 and TRBJ2-7; unclear D gene. The germline V gene has CDR1 LGHNT and CDR2 FRNRAP. The CDR3 consists of 13 residues. V was pared by 6 bases and J by 2 bases, with 11 bases between. CDR3 protein: CASGPDLTYEQYF. CDR3 DNA: TGTGCTAGTGGCCCAGATCTGACCTACGAGCAGTACTTC.

The V and J genes are TRBV7-9 and TRBJ1-5; 9 bases agree with TRBD1. Losses at the gene ends were 5 bases for V and 2 bases for J; bases not matched to a gene: 1. The CDR3 has 14 residues. Germline values: CDR1 SEHNR, CDR2 FQNEAQ (reference sequence). This CDR3 reads CASSRTGGNQPQHF. In nucleotides, the CDR3 is TGTGCCAGCAGCCGGACAGGGGGCAATCAGCCCCAGCATTTT.

The chain has TRBV5-1 and TRBJ1-2; D is unclear. The V gene lost 4 bases and the J gene lost 5 bases, with 12 bases spanning the gap. The CDR3 spans 13 residues. CDR1 SGHRS and CDR2 YFSETQ come from the germline V gene. The CDR3: CASSPGFQYGYTF. The DNA of the CDR3 is TGCGCCAGCAGCCCGGGTTTTCAGTATGGCTACACCTTC.

The chain couples TRBV2 to TRBJ2-3; 7 bases are a match to TRBD1. The junction had 9 bases not matched to a gene; V was cut back by 4 bases and J by 2 bases. This CDR3 contains 16 residues. Germline CDR1 is SNHLY and CDR2 is FYNNEI. In DNA, the CDR3 is TGTGCCAGCAGTGCTAGGACAGGTCAAGACACAGATACGCAGTATTTT. Translating gives CASSARTGQDTDTQYF.

A remark on this clone: The sample carries other DNA sequences with the same CDR3. V gene TRBV19 combines with J gene TRBJ2-7, with TRBD2 matching 9 bases. V lost 6 bases and J lost 2; bases outside the gene matches: 11. The CDR3 extends over 16 amino acids. The germline V gene encodes CDR1 LNHDA and CDR2 SQIVND (reference sequence). For the CDR3, the DNA is TGTGCCAGTAGCCCGATCTCTAGCGGGAAAACCTACGAGCAGTACTTC. It encodes CASSPISSGKTYEQYF.

The chain has TRBV7-9 and TRBJ2-5; 8 bases fit TRBD1. The CDR3 length is 14 residues. The ends lost 5 bases at V and 2 bases at J; junction bases unmatched: 4. Germline V CDR1 and CDR2: SEHNR, FQNEAQ (reference sequence). CDR3 sequence: CASSPRQGQETQYF. In DNA form, the CDR3 reads TGTGCCAGCAGCCCGCGACAGGGGCAAGAGACCCAGTACTTC.

The chain has TRBV4-1 and TRBJ1-1; tentative D call: TRBD1 (5 bases). The V gene lost 4 bases and the J gene lost 1 base, with 16 bases spanning the gap. The V gene's germline CDR1 is MGHRA and CDR2 YSYEKL. CDR3 length: 16 amino acids. CDR3 coding DNA: TGCGCCAGCAGCCGAGAGCAGGGACTCAGGAACACTGAAGCTTTCTTT. Its translation: CASSREQGLRNTEAFF.

The chain couples TRBV4-3 to TRBJ2-2; 7 bases match TRBD2. The CDR3 is 17 residues long. Germline CDR1 reads LGHNA; CDR2 reads YSLEER. J was trimmed by 3 bases and V by 1 base; bases with no gene match: 8. CDR3 bases: TGCGCCAGCAGCCAAGTAGTTAGCGGGTCCTACACCGGGGAGCTGTTTTTT. It yields the protein CASSQVVSGSYTGELFF.

The chain uses TRBV19 and TRBJ1-1; 7 bases map to TRBD1. The CDR3 runs to 15 residues. J was trimmed by 1 base and V by 4 bases; bases with no gene match: 6. CDR1 is LNHDA, CDR2 SQIVND, per germline (reference sequence). CDR3 region: CASSTDRAENTEAFF. CDR3 DNA: TGTGCCAGTAGTACAGACAGGGCGGAGAACACTGAAGCTTTCTTT. Full variable domain (remainder filled in from reference TRBV19 and TRBJ1-1): DGGITQSPKYLFRKEGQNVTLSCEQNLNHDAMYWYRQDPGQGLRLIYYSQIVNDFQKGDIAEGYSVSREKKESFPLTVTSAQKNPTAFYLCASSTDRAENTEAFFGQGTRLTVV.

V usage is TRBV27 and J usage is TRBJ1-2; 9 bases fit TRBD1. The CDR3 is made up of 14 amino acids. Germline V gene sequence: CDR1 MNHEY, CDR2 SMNVEV (reference sequence). The V and J ends lost 2 bases and 6 bases, in that order; junction bases with no gene match: 4. CDR3 in DNA: TGTGCCAGCAGTTTACGGGGACAGGGACATGGCTACACCTTC. Protein sequence: CASSLRGQGHGYTF.

V usage is TRBV9 and J usage is TRBJ2-7, with 7 bases identical to TRBD1. This CDR3 spans 14 amino acids. V shed 3 bases, J shed 7 bases, and the junction held 10 bases outside the gene matches. In germline, CDR1 is SGDLS, CDR2 YYNGEE. The CDR3 here is CASSAGQFDREQYF. The CDR3 nucleotides read TGTGCCAGCAGCGCGGGACAGTTCGATAGGGAGCAGTACTTC.

This clone has only one observation. CDR3 sequence (DNA): TGTGCCAGCAGCGTCGACAGGGACAATCAGCCCCAGCATTTT. Its protein is CASSVDRDNQPQHF. This rearrangement joins TRBV7-8 to TRBJ1-5; 7 nucleotides line up with TRBD1. The germline V gene encodes CDR1 SGHVS and CDR2 FQNEAQ. With 5 bases clipped from V and 3 bases from J, the junction kept 4 bases outside the gene matches. The CDR3 is 14 amino acids. The full variable domain, with the rest looked up from reference TRBV7-8 and TRBJ1-5, is GAGVSQSPRYKVAKRGQDVALRCDPISGHVSLFWYQQALGQGPEFLTYFQNEAQLDKSGLPSDRFFAERPEGSVSTLKIQRTQQEDSAVYLCASSVDRDNQPQHFGDGTRLSIL.

As regards this clone: No conserved phenylalanine or tryptophan ends this CDR3, so it is likely a read error. The rearrangement links TRBV19 to TRBJ1-1; tentative D call: TRBD1 (5 bases). This CDR3 is 12 amino acids long. Germline lookup yields CDR1 LNHDA and CDR2 SQIVND (reference sequence). With 3 bases removed from V and 6 bases from J, the gap between germline ends came to 8 bases. CDR3 residues: CASSIGGAEAFL. DNA for the CDR3: TGTGCCAGTAGTATCGGGGGGGCTGAAGCTTTCCTT.

The chain combines TRBV4-3 with TRBJ1-5; the D gene is possibly TRBD1 (6 bases). The CDR3 loop spans 17 amino acids. V dropped 0 bases and J dropped 1 base, with 13 bases sitting between them. Germline CDR1 is LGHNA and CDR2 is YSLEER. The DNA of the CDR3 is TGCGCCAGCAGCCAAGATCTATACAGGGAAAGCAATCAGCCCCAGCATTTT. This codes for CASSQDLYRESNQPQHF.

The J gene is TRBJ1-3, the V gene TRBV5-5; the D gene is possibly TRBD1 (6 bases). The CDR3 covers 16 residues. Germline loops: CDR1 SGHKS, CDR2 YYEKEE (reference sequence). Trimming pared 1 base from V and 4 bases from J, leaving 15 bases between. The CDR3: CASSLRDPGGGNTIYF. In DNA, the CDR3 is TGTGCCAGCAGCTTGAGGGATCCGGGGGGCGGAAACACCATATATTTT.

This sequence joins TRBV6-5 and TRBJ1-4; D not certain. Germline-derived CDR1 and CDR2 are MNHEY and SVGAGI. The CDR3 length is 15 residues. Trimming left V 7 bases short and J 4 bases short, with 16 bases between. The CDR3 spells CASMSQLAGNEKLFF. In nucleotides, the CDR3 is TGTGCCAGCATGTCTCAATTAGCGGGTAATGAAAAACTGTTTTTT.

The chain joins TRBV6-5 to TRBJ1-2, with 7 bases fitting TRBD1. CDR3 length equals 13 residues. CDR1 is MNHEY and CDR2 is SVGAGI in the germline V gene. The junction had 7 bases not matched to a gene; V was cut back by 7 bases and J by 5 bases. CDR3 nucleotide sequence: TGTGCCAGCACCCGCAGGGGGGATTATGGCTACACCTTC. Its translation: CASTRRGDYGYTF.

J is TRBJ2-5 and V is TRBV6-5; 7 positions match TRBD2. With the DNA end fitting TRBJ2-7 better, the J assignment may be wrong. Germline values: CDR1 MNHEY, CDR2 SVGAGI. The CDR3 is 14 residues long. The CDR3 here is CASRGLAEQYEQYF. DNA of the CDR3: TGTGCCAGCAGAGGCCTAGCGGAACAATACGAGCAGTACTTC.

V is TRBV25-1 and J is TRBJ2-7; 9 nucleotides line up with TRBD1. V lost 5 bases and J lost 2; bases outside the gene matches: 4. Germline loops: CDR1 MGHDK, CDR2 SYGVNS. The CDR3 runs to 14 residues. In DNA form, the CDR3 reads TGTGCCAGCAGTTTGGGACAGGGAACCTACGAGCAGTACTTC. It specifies CASSLGQGTYEQYF.